The table lists the clone carrying this TCR beta chain with a few counts. Its antigen is not identified. Repertoires were generated with immunoSEQ multiplex PCR, while TCRdb's copy carries only in-frame clones and drops some. The sample contains 65,000 to 95,000 clones, about 88% of which appear only once. Trimming cost V 2 bases and J 1 base, with 12 bases left between them. Per the germline V gene, CDR1 is LGHNA and CDR2 is YSLEER. CDR3 length equals 17 residues. This sample stems from a study of OX40 agonist ivuxolimab in advanced cancers. Study in general: With a range of about 23 to 85, age averaged about 58 years, and about 83% were male.

General study results and limits: With doses of 0.1 to 3.0 mg/kg, CD4+ and CD8+ blood T cells had undergone clonal expansion by week 6.

The chain is built from TRBV4-3 and TRBJ2-6; the D is unclear. The specimen comprised CD4+ or CD8+ T cells sorted from blood, sampled in a trial of the OX40 agonist ivuxolimab. The source of this sequence is an adult with an advanced solid tumor such as melanoma, head and neck, liver or kidney cancer. The CDR3 here is CASSQYGLGSGANVLTF. CDR3 nucleotide sequence: TGCGCCAGCAGCCAATATGGATTGGGTTCTGGGGCCAACGTCCTGACTTTC.